This T cell receptor beta chain came from a study of blood T cell repertoires in COVID-19. Across the whole study: Some COVID-19 samples were acute and others convalescent; all came from the United States, Italy and Spain.

Produced via immunoSEQ multiplex PCR; TCRdb's table is partial and in-frame only. The sample lists 150,000 to 200,000 clones; about 85% were seen once. The ends lost 8 bases at V and 0 bases at J; junction bases unmatched: 4. The CDR3 runs to 15 residues. Germline CDR1 is WSHSY and CDR2 is SAAADI. The sequence derives from a woman aged 40 to 50 with COVID-19, enrolled during active disease. The chain links TRBV10-2 to TRBJ2-3; 11 nucleotides agree with TRBD2. Sequenced material: peripheral blood. CDR3 nucleotide sequence: TGCGCCAGCTTTAGCGGGAGGGCAAGCACAGATACGCAGTATTTT. Translated: CASFSGRASTDTQYF.